What follows is one TCR beta chain and its context. This CDR3 is also generated by other DNA sequences in the sample. The authors' processing: Estimation of nucleated cell counts was performed using reference gene primer amplification. Assay used: immunoSEQ multiplex PCR; TCRdb lists only in-frame clones, some missing. V, J and clone size derive from that table, while D and trimming were established from the DNA sequence. The sample lists under 200,000 clones; around nine tenths were seen once. Germline trimming cut 2 bases from V and 5 bases from J; bases unmatched to any gene: 4. This CDR3 contains 14 residues. From germline, CDR1 is MNHEY and CDR2 SMNVEV (reference sequence). These data come from a study of blood T cell repertoires in COVID-19. Study summary: The study drew acute and convalescent COVID-19 samples from the United States, Italy and Spain. Nucleic acid was either cDNA or gDNA, and it came from T cells, B-cell-depleted T cells, or PBMCs.

This TCR came from a man in his 70s with acute or convalescent COVID-19. The V call is TRBV27, the J call TRBJ1-2; 8 positions agree with TRBD1. Material: peripheral blood. CDR3 amino acids: CASSLTGGGYGYTF. The CDR3 DNA reads as TGTGCCAGCAGTTTAACAGGGGGAGGATATGGCTACACCTTC.